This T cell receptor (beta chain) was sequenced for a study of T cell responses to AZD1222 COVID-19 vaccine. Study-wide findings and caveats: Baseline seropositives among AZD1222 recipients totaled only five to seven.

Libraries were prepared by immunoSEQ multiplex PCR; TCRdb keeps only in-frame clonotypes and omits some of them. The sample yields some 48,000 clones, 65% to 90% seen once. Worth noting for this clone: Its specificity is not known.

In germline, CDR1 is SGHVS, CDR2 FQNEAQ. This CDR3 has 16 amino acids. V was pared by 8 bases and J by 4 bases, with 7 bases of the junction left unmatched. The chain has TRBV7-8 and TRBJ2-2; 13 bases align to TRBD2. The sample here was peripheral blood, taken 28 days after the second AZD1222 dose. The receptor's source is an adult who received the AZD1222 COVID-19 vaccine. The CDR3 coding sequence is TGTGCCAGCGGGGGACTAGCGGGATTAGGCACCGGGGAGCTGTTTTTT. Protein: CASGGLAGLGTGELFF.